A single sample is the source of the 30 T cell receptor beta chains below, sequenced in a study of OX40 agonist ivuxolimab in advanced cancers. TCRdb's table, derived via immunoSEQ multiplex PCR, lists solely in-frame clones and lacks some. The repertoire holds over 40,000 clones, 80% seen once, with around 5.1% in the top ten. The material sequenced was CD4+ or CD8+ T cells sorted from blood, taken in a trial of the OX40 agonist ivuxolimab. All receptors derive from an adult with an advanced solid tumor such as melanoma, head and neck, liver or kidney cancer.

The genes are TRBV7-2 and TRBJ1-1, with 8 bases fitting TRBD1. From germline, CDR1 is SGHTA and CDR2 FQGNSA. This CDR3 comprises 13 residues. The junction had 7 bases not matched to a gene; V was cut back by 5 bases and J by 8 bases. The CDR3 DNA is TGTGCCAGCAGCCCCCGGACAGGGAAGGAAGCTTTCTTT. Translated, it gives CASSPRTGKEAFF.

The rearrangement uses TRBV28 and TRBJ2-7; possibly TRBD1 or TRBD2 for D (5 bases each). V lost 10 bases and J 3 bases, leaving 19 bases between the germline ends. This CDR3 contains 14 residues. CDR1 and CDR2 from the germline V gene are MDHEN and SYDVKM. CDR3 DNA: TGTGCCACAGGCCTAACCGGGGCCATCTACGAGCAGTACTTC. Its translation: CATGLTGAIYEQYF. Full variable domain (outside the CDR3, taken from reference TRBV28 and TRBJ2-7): DVKVTQSSRYLVKRTGEKVFLECVQDMDHENMFWYRQDPGLGLRLIYFSYDVKMKEKGDIPEGYSVSREKKERFSLILESASTNQTSMYLCATGLTGAIYEQYFGPGTRLTVT.

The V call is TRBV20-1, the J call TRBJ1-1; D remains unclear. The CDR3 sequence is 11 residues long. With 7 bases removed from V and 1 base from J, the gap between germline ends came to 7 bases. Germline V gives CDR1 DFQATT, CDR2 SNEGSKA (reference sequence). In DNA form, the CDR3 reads TGCAGTGAGTCCAAGAACACTGAAGCTTTCTTT. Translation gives CSESKNTEAFF.

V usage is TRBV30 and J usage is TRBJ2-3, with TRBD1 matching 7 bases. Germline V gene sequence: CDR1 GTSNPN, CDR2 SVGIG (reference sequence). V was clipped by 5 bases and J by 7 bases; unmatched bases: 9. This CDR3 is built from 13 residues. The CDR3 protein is CAWAGQDFNTQYF. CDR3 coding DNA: TGTGCCTGGGCTGGACAGGATTTCAATACGCAGTATTTT.

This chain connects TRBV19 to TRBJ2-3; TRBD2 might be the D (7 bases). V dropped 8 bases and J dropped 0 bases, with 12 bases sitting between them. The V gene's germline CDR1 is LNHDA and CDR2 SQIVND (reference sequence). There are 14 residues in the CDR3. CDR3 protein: CASGGGGSTDTQYF. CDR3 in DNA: TGTGCCAGTGGGGGCGGGGGCAGCACAGATACGCAGTATTTT.

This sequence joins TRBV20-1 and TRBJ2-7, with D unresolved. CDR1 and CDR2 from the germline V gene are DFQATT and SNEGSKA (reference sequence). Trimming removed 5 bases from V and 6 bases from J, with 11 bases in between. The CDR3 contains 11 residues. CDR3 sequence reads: CSAGTPGEQYF. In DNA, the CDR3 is TGCAGTGCTGGTACCCCGGGCGAGCAGTACTTC.

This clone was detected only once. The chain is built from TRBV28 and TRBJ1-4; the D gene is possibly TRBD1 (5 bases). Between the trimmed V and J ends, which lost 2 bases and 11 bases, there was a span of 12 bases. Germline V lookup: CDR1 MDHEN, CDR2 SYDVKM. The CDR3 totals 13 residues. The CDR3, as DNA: TGTGCCAGCAGTTTAGTAAGGGGCTTCAAACTGTTTTTT. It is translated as CASSLVRGFKLFF.

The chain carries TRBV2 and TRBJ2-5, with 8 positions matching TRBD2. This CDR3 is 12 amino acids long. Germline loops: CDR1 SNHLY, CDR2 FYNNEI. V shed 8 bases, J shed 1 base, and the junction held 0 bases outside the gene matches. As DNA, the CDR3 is TGTGCCAGCGCGGGAGGCCAAGAGACCCAGTACTTC. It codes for CASAGGQETQYF.

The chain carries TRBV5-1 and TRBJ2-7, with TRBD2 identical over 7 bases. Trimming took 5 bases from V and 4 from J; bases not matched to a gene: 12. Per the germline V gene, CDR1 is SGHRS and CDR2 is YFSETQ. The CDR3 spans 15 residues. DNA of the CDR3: TGCGCCAGCAGAGCGATGCTAGCGGTGGTATACGAGCAGTACTTC. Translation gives CASRAMLAVVYEQYF.

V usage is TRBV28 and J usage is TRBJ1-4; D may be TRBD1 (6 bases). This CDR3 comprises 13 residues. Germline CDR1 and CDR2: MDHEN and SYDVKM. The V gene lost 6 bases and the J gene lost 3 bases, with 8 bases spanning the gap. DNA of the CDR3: TGTGCCAGCAGGAGGGGGGCTAATGAAAAACTGTTTTTT. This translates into CASRRGANEKLFF.

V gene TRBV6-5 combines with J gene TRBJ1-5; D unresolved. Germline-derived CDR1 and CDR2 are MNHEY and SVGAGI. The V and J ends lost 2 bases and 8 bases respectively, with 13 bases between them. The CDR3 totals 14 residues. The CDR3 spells CASSYGPRREPQHF. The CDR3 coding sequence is TGTGCCAGCAGTTACGGTCCAAGGAGGGAGCCCCAGCATTTT.

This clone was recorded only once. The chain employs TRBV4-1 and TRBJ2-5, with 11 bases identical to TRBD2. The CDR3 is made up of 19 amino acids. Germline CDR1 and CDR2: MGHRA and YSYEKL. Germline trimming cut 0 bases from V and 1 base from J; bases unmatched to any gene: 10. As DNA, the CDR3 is TGCGCCAGCAGCCAAGAGATAAAGCCGGGACTAGCGGTCCAAGAGACCCAGTACTTC. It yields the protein CASSQEIKPGLAVQETQYF.

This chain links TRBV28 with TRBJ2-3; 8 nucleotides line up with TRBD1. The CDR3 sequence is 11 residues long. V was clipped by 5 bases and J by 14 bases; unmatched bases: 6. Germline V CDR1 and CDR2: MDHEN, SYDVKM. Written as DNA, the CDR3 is TGTGCCAGCAGTAAGGGACAGGCCCGGTATTTT. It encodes CASSKGQARYF.

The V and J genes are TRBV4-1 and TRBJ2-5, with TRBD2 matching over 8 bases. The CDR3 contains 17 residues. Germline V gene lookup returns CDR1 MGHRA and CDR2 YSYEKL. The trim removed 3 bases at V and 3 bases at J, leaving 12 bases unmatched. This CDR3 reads CASSQYHMAGGEETQYF. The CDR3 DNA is TGCGCCAGCAGCCAGTACCATATGGCGGGAGGCGAAGAGACCCAGTACTTC.

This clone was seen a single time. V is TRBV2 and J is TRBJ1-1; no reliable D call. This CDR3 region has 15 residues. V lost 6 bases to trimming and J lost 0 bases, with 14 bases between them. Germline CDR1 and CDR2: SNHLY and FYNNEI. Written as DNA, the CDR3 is TGTGCCAGCAGATTAAGAAGCCAGGTGAACACTGAAGCTTTCTTT. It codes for CASRLRSQVNTEAFF.

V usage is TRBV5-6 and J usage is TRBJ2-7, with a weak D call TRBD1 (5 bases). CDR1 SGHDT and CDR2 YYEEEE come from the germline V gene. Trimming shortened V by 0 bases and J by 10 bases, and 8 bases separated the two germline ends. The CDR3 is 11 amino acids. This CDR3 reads CASSLEGIQYF. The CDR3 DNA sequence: TGTGCCAGCAGCTTGGAGGGGATCCAGTACTTC.

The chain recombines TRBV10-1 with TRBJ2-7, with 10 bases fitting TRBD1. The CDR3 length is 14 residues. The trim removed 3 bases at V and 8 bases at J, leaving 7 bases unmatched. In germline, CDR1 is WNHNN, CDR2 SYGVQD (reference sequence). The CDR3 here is CASSDIGDRGKQYF. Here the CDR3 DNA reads TGCGCCAGCAGTGATATTGGGGACAGGGGTAAGCAGTACTTC.

The CDR3 region has the DNA TGTGCCAGCAGGGCGACAGGGAGAGGCAATCAGCCCCAGCATTTT. Translation: CASRATGRGNQPQHF. V is TRBV6-1 and J is TRBJ1-5, with TRBD1 matching over 7 bases. Per the germline V gene, CDR1 is MNHNS and CDR2 is SASEGT. The length of the CDR3 is 15 residues. V dropped 6 bases and J dropped 2; count of bases not matched to a gene: 7.

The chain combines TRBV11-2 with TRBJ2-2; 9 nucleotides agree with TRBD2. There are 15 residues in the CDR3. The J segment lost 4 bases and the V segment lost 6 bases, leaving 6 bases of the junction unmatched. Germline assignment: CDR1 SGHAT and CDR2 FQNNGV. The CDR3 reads CASRVAGAGTGELFF. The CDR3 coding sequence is TGTGCCAGCAGGGTAGCGGGAGCCGGCACCGGGGAGCTGTTTTTT.

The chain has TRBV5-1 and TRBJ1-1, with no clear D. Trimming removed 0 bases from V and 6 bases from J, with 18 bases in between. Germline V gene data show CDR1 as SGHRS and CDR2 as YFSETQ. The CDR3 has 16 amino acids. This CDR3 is CASSLEPSGSGAEAFF. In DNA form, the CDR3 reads TGCGCCAGCAGCTTGGAGCCCTCGGGGAGCGGCGCTGAAGCTTTCTTT.

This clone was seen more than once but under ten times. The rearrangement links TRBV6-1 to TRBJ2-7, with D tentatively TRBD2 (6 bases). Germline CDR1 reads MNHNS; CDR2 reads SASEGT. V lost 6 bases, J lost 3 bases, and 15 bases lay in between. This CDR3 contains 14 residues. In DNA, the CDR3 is TGTGCCAGCAGATTGGGCGGGGCCATCTACGAGCAGTACTTC. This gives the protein CASRLGGAIYEQYF.

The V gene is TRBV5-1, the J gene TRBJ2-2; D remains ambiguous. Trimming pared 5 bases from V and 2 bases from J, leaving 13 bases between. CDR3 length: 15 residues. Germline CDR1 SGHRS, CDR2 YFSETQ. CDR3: CASRVGLLNTGELFF. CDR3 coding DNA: TGCGCCAGCAGAGTCGGTCTCCTAAACACCGGGGAGCTGTTTTTT.

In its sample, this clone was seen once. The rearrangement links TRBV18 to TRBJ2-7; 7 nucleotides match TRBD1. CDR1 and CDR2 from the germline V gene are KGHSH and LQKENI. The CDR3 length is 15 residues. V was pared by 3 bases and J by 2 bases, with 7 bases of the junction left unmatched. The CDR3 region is CASSPQTGTAYEQYF. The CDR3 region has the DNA TGTGCCAGCTCACCCCAGACCGGGACAGCCTACGAGCAGTACTTC.

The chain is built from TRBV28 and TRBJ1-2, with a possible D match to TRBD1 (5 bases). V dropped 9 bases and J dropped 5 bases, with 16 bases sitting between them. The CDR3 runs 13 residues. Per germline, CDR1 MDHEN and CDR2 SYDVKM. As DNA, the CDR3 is TGTGCCAGTTTTATCCAGGGAGATTATGGCTACACCTTC. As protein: CASFIQGDYGYTF.

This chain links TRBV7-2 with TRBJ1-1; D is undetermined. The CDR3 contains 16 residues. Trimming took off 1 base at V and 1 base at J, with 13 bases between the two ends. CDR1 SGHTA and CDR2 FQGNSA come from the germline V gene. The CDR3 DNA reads TGTGCCAGCAGCTTAGTCGCCCAAGGGCCGAACACTGAAGCTTTCTTT. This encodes CASSLVAQGPNTEAFF.

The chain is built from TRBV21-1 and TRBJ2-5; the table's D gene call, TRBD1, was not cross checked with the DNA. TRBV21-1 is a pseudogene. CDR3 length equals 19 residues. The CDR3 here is CASSKGPRRTGGSQETQYF. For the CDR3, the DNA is TGTGCCAGCAGCAAAGGCCCTAGGAGGACAGGGGGCAGCCAAGAGACCCAGTACTTC.

CDR3 DNA: TGCGCCAGCAGTGGTGAAGCGGGAGGTACTGTTAACGAGCAGTACTTC. This translates into CASSGEAGGTVNEQYF. The V call is TRBV5-1, the J call TRBJ2-7; 9 bases match TRBD2. The V segment lost 5 bases and the J segment 5 bases; nucleotides outside the gene matches: 14. The CDR3 runs to 16 residues. Germline values: CDR1 SGHRS, CDR2 YFSETQ.

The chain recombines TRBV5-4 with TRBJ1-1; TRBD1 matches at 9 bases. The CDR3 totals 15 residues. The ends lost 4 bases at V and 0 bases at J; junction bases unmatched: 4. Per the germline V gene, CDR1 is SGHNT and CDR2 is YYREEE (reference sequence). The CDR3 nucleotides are TGTGCCAGCAGCGTTGGACAGGGGATGAACACTGAAGCTTTCTTT. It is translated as CASSVGQGMNTEAFF.

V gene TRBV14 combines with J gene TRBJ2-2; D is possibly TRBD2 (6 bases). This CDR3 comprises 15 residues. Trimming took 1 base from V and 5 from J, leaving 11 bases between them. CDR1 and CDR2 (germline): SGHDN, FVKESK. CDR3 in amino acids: CASSQVASGTGELFF. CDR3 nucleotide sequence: TGTGCCAGCAGCCAAGTAGCGAGCGGGACCGGGGAGCTGTTTTTT.

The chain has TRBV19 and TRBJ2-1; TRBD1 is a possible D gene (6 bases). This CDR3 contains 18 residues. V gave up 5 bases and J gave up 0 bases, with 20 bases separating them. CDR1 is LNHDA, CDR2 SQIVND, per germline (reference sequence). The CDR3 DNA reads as TGTGCCAGTAGTGACACTCTCAGGGGCCTCCTCTCCTACAATGAGCAGTTCTTC. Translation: CASSDTLRGLLSYNEQFF.